This TCR beta chain was sequenced in a study of cytomegalovirus exposure and HLA in healthy donors. A single count supports this clone. The PCR made use of 60 Vbeta and 13 Jbeta primers. Measured with immunoSEQ multiplex PCR; TCRdb has only the in-frame clones, and not every one. This sample carries 200,000 to 250,000 clones, over 70% of them seen once, and the ten largest clones take about 0.77%. Despite likely unrecorded immune exposures, the donors were nominally healthy at the time of sampling. This sequence was found in a boy aged 2 to 9 in good health and CMV-seronegative. The sequencing input was PBMCs.

The DNA of the CDR3 is TGTGCCAGTAACGAGCGGGAGGGCCTCTACAATGAGCAGTTCTTC. As protein: CASNEREGLYNEQFF. The V call is TRBV19, the J call TRBJ2-1; 10 bases line up with TRBD2. V trimming: 7 bases; J trimming: 3 bases; junction bases outside the gene matches: 6. Germline assignment: CDR1 LNHDA and CDR2 SQIVND (reference sequence). The CDR3 is 15 residues long.